The 5 T cell receptor delta chains listed next were all sequenced from one sample in a study of γδ T cells in repeated Plasmodium falciparum infection. Flow sorting of PBMC yielded separate Vgamma9/Vdelta2+ and Vdelta2-negative gammadelta T cell populations for bulk repertoire analysis. TCRdb reanalysed the multiplex PCR reads via CATT. The table includes approximately 53,000 delta-chain clones, over 1.5% detected once. The sample comprised gamma-delta T cells from blood. The receptors stem from a pool of human donors (malaria-infected and uninfected, not separated).

Only a few counts were recorded for this clone. A far larger clone differs by one base, so this is likely a read error. The same CDR3 also results from other DNA sequences found in this sample. The chain employs TRDV1 and TRDJ1; TRDD3 matches at 11 bases. TCRdb lists no J gene, so it was determined here by aligning the DNA to germline. This CDR3 spans 23 amino acids. With V trimmed by 5 bases and J by 0 bases, 26 bases remained unmatched. CDR1 is TSWWSYY, CDR2 QGS, per germline. The CDR3 sequence: CALGKRAFHPYWGIFPYTDKLIF. The CDR3 DNA is TGTGCTCTTGGGAAGAGGGCCTTCCACCCCTACTGGGGGATATTTCCGTACACCGATAAACTCATCTTT.

This clone was found a few times. The likely explanation is a read error, given a far larger clone one base away. Other DNA sequences in this specimen translate into the identical CDR3. This chain connects TRDV2 to TRDJ1, with 8 bases aligning to TRDD3. No J gene was available from TCRdb, and it was assigned here by a germline match of the DNA. Germline trimming cut 0 bases from V and 1 base from J; bases unmatched to any gene: 27. The CDR3 is 23 residues long. Germline V gives CDR1 GEAIGNYY, CDR2 EKD. The CDR3 sequence: CACDTGGFLLGDARKRPTDKLIF. DNA for the CDR3: TGTGCCTGTGACACCGGGGGCTTCTTGCTGGGGGACGCCAGGAAAAGACCCACCGATAAACTCATCTTT.

Many counts were recorded for this clone. The TCRdb protein comes from a much larger clone and disagrees with this DNA's translation at residue 13, likely due to a read error; the protein given here is derived from the DNA. The V gene is TRDV2, the J gene TRDJ1; 9 bases are a match to TRDD3. The CDR3 is 17 amino acids. Germline V CDR1 and CDR2: GEAIGNYY, EKD. The CDR3 DNA sequence: TGTGCCTGTGACACCTTACTGGGGGACCCATACACCGAAAAACTCATCTTT. It specifies CACDTLLGDPYTEKLIF.

This clone was detected only a few times. The translation of this DNA and the TCRdb protein of a much larger clone differ at residue 3, probably owing to a read error; the protein shown here is translated from the DNA. The V call is TRDV1, the J call TRDJ1; D possibly corresponds to TRDD3 (6 bases). TCRdb is silent on the J gene; assignment here came from matching the DNA to germline. This CDR3 comprises 17 residues. Per the germline V gene, CDR1 is TSWWSYY and CDR2 is QGS. CDR3 coding DNA: TGTGCTCCTGGGGAACGTACGTCAGGGTTCCCCACCGATAAACTCATCTTT. This encodes CAPGERTSGFPTDKLIF.

This clone was detected many times. TCRdb lists the protein of a much larger clone for this DNA, which differs at residue 18, so this is likely a read error; the protein given here is translated from the DNA itself. No J gene call was made, and the V gene is TRDV1; the listed D gene, TRDD3, was not tested against the DNA. The CDR3 totals 20 residues. CDR1 TSWWSYY and CDR2 QGS come from the germline V gene. The CDR3 here is CALGGRVRTGGSWDTRQVFF. The CDR3 bases are TGTGCTCTTGGGGGCAGGGTAAGAACTGGGGGATCCTGGGACACCCGACAGGTGTTTTTC.